A selection of T cell receptor beta chains follows, all from one sample in a study of beta chain features in type 1 diabetes. The method was immunoSEQ multiplex PCR; TCRdb's version includes in-frame clones alone and lacks a portion of them. This table holds some 640,000 clones, about 14% found once. The sample comprised naive CD4+ T cells from blood. The receptors derive from a man aged 18 to 30 with type 1 diabetes. The CDR3 runs from the conserved cysteine through the conserved F or W. The D gene is left open where the match is weak. Clone size is shown for a subset of rows, as once, few, many or a class of expanded clone.

D gene: .; clone size: few; V gene: TRBV6-5; CDR3 length: 13; J gene: TRBJ2-1; CDR3 DNA: TGTGCCAGTCGGGAGCCGAGCTACAATGAGCAGTTCTTC; CDR3 protein: CASREPSYNEQFF
D gene: TRBD1; clone size: few; V gene: TRBV29-1; CDR3 length: 15; J gene: TRBJ2-3; CDR3 DNA: TGCAGCGTTGCTCGGACAGGGGCCTTCACAGATACGCAGTATTTT; CDR3 protein: CSVARTGAFTDTQYF
D gene: .; clone size: few; V gene: TRBV7-2; CDR3 length: 12; J gene: TRBJ2-3; CDR3 DNA: TGTGCCAGCAGCCGCCAGGGTGATACGCAGTATTTT; CDR3 protein: CASSRQGDTQYF
D gene: TRBD1; clone size: .; V gene: TRBV18; CDR3 length: 15; J gene: TRBJ2-7; CDR3 DNA: TGTGCCAGCTCACTCCTCCGGGACAGGTCCTACGAGCAGTACTTC; CDR3 protein: CASSLLRDRSYEQYF
D gene: TRBD2; clone size: .; V gene: TRBV6-1; CDR3 length: 16; J gene: TRBJ2-1; CDR3 DNA: TGTGCCAGCAGTGGCTCCACCGGGACTAGGCATTTTGGTCAGTTCTTC; CDR3 protein: CASSGSTGTRHFGQFF
D gene: .; clone size: few; V gene: TRBV13; CDR3 length: 13; J gene: TRBJ2-7; CDR3 DNA: TGTGCCAGCAGCTTCACGGGGCGCCACGAGCAGTACTTC; CDR3 protein: CASSFTGRHEQYF
D gene: .; clone size: few; V gene: TRBV9; CDR3 length: 14; J gene: TRBJ2-3; CDR3 DNA: TGTGCCAGCAGCGTGAGGCAGAGCACAGATACGCAGTATTTT; CDR3 protein: CASSVRQSTDTQYF
D gene: TRBD2; clone size: few; V gene: TRBV9; CDR3 length: 14; J gene: TRBJ2-3; CDR3 DNA: TGTGCCAGCAGCGCTAGCGGGAGGGGAGATACGCAGTATTTT; CDR3 protein: CASSASGRGDTQYF
D gene: .; clone size: few; V gene: TRBV12-5; CDR3 length: 12; J gene: TRBJ1-1; CDR3 DNA: TGTGCTAGTGCTGCCAGTTCGACTGAAGCTTTCTTT; CDR3 protein: CASAASSTEAFF
D gene: TRBD1; clone size: few; V gene: TRBV7-2; CDR3 length: 14; J gene: TRBJ2-1; CDR3 DNA: TGTGCCAGCAGCCCGCGGACAGGGTGGGGTGAGCAGTTCTTC; CDR3 protein: CASSPRTGWGEQFF
D gene: TRBD1; clone size: few; V gene: TRBV25-1; CDR3 length: 15; J gene: TRBJ2-3; CDR3 DNA: TGTGCCAGCAGTCCGGGACAGGGGATCACAGATACGCAGTATTTT; CDR3 protein: CASSPGQGITDTQYF
D gene: .; clone size: .; V gene: TRBV7-2; CDR3 length: 12; J gene: TRBJ2-7; CDR3 DNA: TGTGCCAGCAGCACCAGGGCCTACGAGCAGTACTTC; CDR3 protein: CASSTRAYEQYF
D gene: TRBD1; clone size: .; V gene: TRBV19; CDR3 length: 15; J gene: TRBJ2-2; CDR3 DNA: TGTGCCAGTACTCCGGGACAGAGGAACACCGGGGAGCTGTTTTTT; CDR3 protein: CASTPGQRNTGELFF
D gene: .; clone size: .; V gene: TRBV18; CDR3 length: 14; J gene: TRBJ1-4; CDR3 DNA: TGTGCCAGCTCACCACCGGCAGGGAATGAAAAACTGTTTTTT; CDR3 protein: CASSPPAGNEKLFF
D gene: .; clone size: .; V gene: TRBV18; CDR3 length: 19; J gene: TRBJ2-7; CDR3 DNA: TGTGCCAGCTCACCACGGAGGGCTCAGGGCCCGGGACAGTACTACGAGCAGTACTTC; CDR3 protein: CASSPRRAQGPGQYYEQYF
D gene: .; clone size: few; V gene: TRBV29-1; CDR3 length: 15; J gene: TRBJ1-2; CDR3 DNA: TGCAGCGTTGGAATAGTGGGCCCGCTTAACTATGGCTACACCTTC; CDR3 protein: CSVGIVGPLNYGYTF
D gene: .; clone size: few; V gene: TRBV7-2; CDR3 length: 14; J gene: TRBJ2-1; CDR3 DNA: TGTGCCAGCAGATACGGACAGATGAACAATGAGCAGTTCTTC; CDR3 protein: CASRYGQMNNEQFF
D gene: TRBD1; clone size: .; V gene: TRBV6-5; CDR3 length: 13; J gene: TRBJ2-2; CDR3 DNA: TGTGCCAGCGGGACAGGGGTGACCGGGGAGCTGTTTTTT; CDR3 protein: CASGTGVTGELFF
D gene: .; clone size: .; V gene: TRBV6-5; CDR3 length: 12; J gene: TRBJ2-7; CDR3 DNA: TGTGCCAGCAGTCCAACTAGCCGCGAGCAGTACTTC; CDR3 protein: CASSPTSREQYF
D gene: TRBD2; clone size: .; V gene: TRBV9; CDR3 length: 14; J gene: TRBJ2-7; CDR3 DNA: TGTGCCAGCACCTTAGGACTAGAGGGATACGAGCAGTACTTC; CDR3 protein: CASTLGLEGYEQYF
D gene: .; clone size: few; V gene: TRBV7-2; CDR3 length: 13; J gene: TRBJ2-5; CDR3 DNA: TGTGCCAGCAGCTTATCCCTGGAGGAGACCCAGTACTTC; CDR3 protein: CASSLSLEETQYF
D gene: .; clone size: .; V gene: TRBV5-1; CDR3 length: 13; J gene: TRBJ1-1; CDR3 DNA: TGCGCCAGCACCGACAGGTTGAACACTGAAGCTTTCTTT; CDR3 protein: CASTDRLNTEAFF
D gene: TRBD1; clone size: few; V gene: TRBV18; CDR3 length: 15; J gene: TRBJ1-2; CDR3 DNA: TGTGCCAGCTCACCTCGGACAGGGCAAAACTATGGCTACACCTTC; CDR3 protein: CASSPRTGQNYGYTF
D gene: .; clone size: .; V gene: TRBV20-1; CDR3 length: 11; J gene: TRBJ2-7; CDR3 DNA: TGCAGTGCCGGACCCGCGCACGAGCAGTACTTC; CDR3 protein: CSAGPAHEQYF
D gene: .; clone size: few; V gene: TRBV28; CDR3 length: 12; J gene: TRBJ2-5; CDR3 DNA: TGTGCCAGCACTACCCAGGGGGAGACCCAGTACTTC; CDR3 protein: CASTTQGETQYF